A selection of T cell receptor beta chains follows, all from one sample in a study of shared clonotypes between healthy human individuals. The table came from immunoSEQ multiplex PCR; TCRdb's copy has only in-frame clones and leaves some out. The table records about 640,000 clones, around 72% of them present only once. The sequenced material came from memory CD4+ T cells sorted from blood. The receptors shown here come from a woman in her 30s in good health. Each CDR3 is given with its conserved first and last residue. Each record gives: J gene, clone size, D gene, V gene, CDR3 DNA, CDR3 protein. A D gene is named only where the DNA matches it firmly. Rows give clone size only sometimes, using once, few, many, or a class for an expanded clone.

j_gene: TRBJ2-3; abundance: few; d_gene: TRBD2; v_gene: TRBV28; CDR3nt: TGTGCCAGCAGTAGGCCAACTAGCGGCACAGATACGCAGTATTTT; CDR3aa: CASSRPTSGTDTQYF
j_gene: TRBJ2-3; abundance: NA; d_gene: NA; v_gene: TRBV13; CDR3nt: TGTGCCAGCAGCCTTGGGGTCACAGATACGCAGTATTTT; CDR3aa: CASSLGVTDTQYF
j_gene: TRBJ1-5; abundance: few; d_gene: TRBD1; v_gene: TRBV5-1; CDR3nt: TGCGCCAGCAGCTCGGGGGAAGGGGGCACATATCAGCCCCAGCATTTT; CDR3aa: CASSSGEGGTYQPQHF
j_gene: TRBJ2-1; abundance: NA; d_gene: TRBD2; v_gene: TRBV7-3; CDR3nt: TGTGCCAGCAGTCTCGGGACTAGGAGCTACAATGAGCAGTTCTTC; CDR3aa: CASSLGTRSYNEQFF
j_gene: TRBJ2-7; abundance: once; d_gene: NA; v_gene: TRBV19; CDR3nt: TGTGCCAGCGCGGACCCTCAGTCCTACGAGCAGTACTTC; CDR3aa: CASADPQSYEQYF
j_gene: TRBJ2-3; abundance: NA; d_gene: TRBD2; v_gene: TRBV28; CDR3nt: TGTGCCAGCAGTCCCCGACTAGCGGGCGCCTTGAATACGCAGTATTTT; CDR3aa: CASSPRLAGALNTQYF
j_gene: TRBJ2-3; abundance: few; d_gene: TRBD2; v_gene: TRBV11-2; CDR3nt: TGTGCCAGCAGTTATCTAGCGGGAGGTTCCACAGATACGCAGTATTTT; CDR3aa: CASSYLAGGSTDTQYF
j_gene: TRBJ2-1; abundance: NA; d_gene: NA; v_gene: TRBV18; CDR3nt: TGTGCCAGCTCACCACGGGGTCCCTCCTACAATGAGCAGTTCTTC; CDR3aa: CASSPRGPSYNEQFF
j_gene: TRBJ1-6; abundance: NA; d_gene: NA; v_gene: TRBV11-2; CDR3nt: TGTGCCAGCAGCTTAGACAGCTATAATTCACCCCTCCACTTT; CDR3aa: CASSLDSYNSPLHF
j_gene: TRBJ2-7; abundance: NA; d_gene: NA; v_gene: TRBV6-5; CDR3nt: TGTGCCAGCAGCCCTTCCTCCGGGCAGGGGTTTTGGCAGTACTTC; CDR3aa: CASSPSSGQGFWQYF
j_gene: TRBJ2-2; abundance: NA; d_gene: TRBD2; v_gene: TRBV6-5; CDR3nt: TGTGCCAGCGGCCGACTAGCGGGGGGGCTGGAGCTGTTTTTT; CDR3aa: CASGRLAGGLELFF
j_gene: TRBJ1-1; abundance: NA; d_gene: NA; v_gene: TRBV5-1; CDR3nt: TGCGCCAGCAGCTTGTCCCAGAGGACTGCTTGGGGGACTGAAGCTTTCTTT; CDR3aa: CASSLSQRTAWGTEAFF
j_gene: TRBJ1-2; abundance: NA; d_gene: NA; v_gene: TRBV5-1; CDR3nt: TGTGCCAGCAGCTTTCAGCTTCGGAACTATGGCTACACCTTC; CDR3aa: CASSFQLRNYGYTF
j_gene: TRBJ1-4; abundance: NA; d_gene: TRBD1; v_gene: TRBV18; CDR3nt: TGTGCCAGCTCAGCGGACAGGATTTATAATGAAAAACTGTTTTTT; CDR3aa: CASSADRIYNEKLFF
j_gene: TRBJ2-2; abundance: NA; d_gene: NA; v_gene: TRBV5-4; CDR3nt: TGTGCCAGCAGCTTGATCGGGAATAGCAACACCGGGGAGCTGTTTTTT; CDR3aa: CASSLIGNSNTGELFF
j_gene: TRBJ1-5; abundance: NA; d_gene: TRBD1; v_gene: TRBV19; CDR3nt: TGTGCCAGTAGATCAGGGGGAAATAGCAATCAGCCCCAGCATTTT; CDR3aa: CASRSGGNSNQPQHF
j_gene: TRBJ2-1; abundance: NA; d_gene: TRBD2; v_gene: TRBV7-9; CDR3nt: TGTGCCAGCAGACCAGCGGGAGGGCCGTACAATGAGCAGTTCTTC; CDR3aa: CASRPAGGPYNEQFF
j_gene: TRBJ1-2; abundance: many; d_gene: NA; v_gene: TRBV13; CDR3nt: TGTGCCAGCAGCTTCCGCGCGGGGTTGGGCGGCTACACCTTC; CDR3aa: CASSFRAGLGGYTF
j_gene: TRBJ1-1; abundance: NA; d_gene: NA; v_gene: TRBV11-2; CDR3nt: TGTGCCAGCAGCTTTCCGCGACGCTCCCCTGAAGCTTTCTTT; CDR3aa: CASSFPRRSPEAFF
j_gene: TRBJ2-5; abundance: NA; d_gene: TRBD1; v_gene: TRBV6-1; CDR3nt: TGTGCCAGCAGTGAGTGGACAGGACAAGAGACCCAGTACTTC; CDR3aa: CASSEWTGQETQYF
j_gene: TRBJ2-1; abundance: NA; d_gene: TRBD2; v_gene: TRBV4-2; CDR3nt: TGTGCCAGCAGCCTCGGGACTAGCGGGAGCTACAATGAGCAGTTCTTC; CDR3aa: CASSLGTSGSYNEQFF
j_gene: TRBJ2-7; abundance: NA; d_gene: TRBD1; v_gene: TRBV28; CDR3nt: TGTGCCAGTACTCCCGAGGACAGGGTCCACGAGCAGTACTTC; CDR3aa: CASTPEDRVHEQYF
j_gene: TRBJ2-7; abundance: NA; d_gene: TRBD2; v_gene: TRBV28; CDR3nt: TGTGCCAGCCCCCCCGCCCAGGCTAGCGGTTACGAGCAGTACTTC; CDR3aa: CASPPAQASGYEQYF
j_gene: TRBJ1-1; abundance: NA; d_gene: TRBD1; v_gene: TRBV12-5; CDR3nt: TGTGCTAGTGGATTCGACAGGGGGCTGTGGACTGAAGCTTTCTTT; CDR3aa: CASGFDRGLWTEAFF
j_gene: TRBJ2-7; abundance: NA; d_gene: TRBD1; v_gene: TRBV19; CDR3nt: TGTGCCAGTAGTATTTCCCGGGACAGCTACTACGAGCAGTACTTC; CDR3aa: CASSISRDSYYEQYF
j_gene: TRBJ2-7; abundance: NA; d_gene: TRBD2; v_gene: TRBV6-1; CDR3nt: TGTGCCAGCAGTGGGACTAGCGGGTCCTCCCACGAGCAGTACTTC; CDR3aa: CASSGTSGSSHEQYF